This T cell receptor beta chain was obtained from a study of T cell clones after liver transplantation. Whole-study context: Samples came from ITN030ST, which attempted immunosuppression withdrawal within 2 years of liver transplantation.

Using immunoSEQ multiplex PCR, the repertoire was profiled, and TCRdb retains in-frame clones only, with some absent. The sample has around 19,000 clones, 78% seen once; the top ten hold roughly a third. Germline V lookup: CDR1 MGHRA, CDR2 YSYEKL. This CDR3 is built from 15 residues. V shed 2 bases, J shed 4 bases, and the junction held 4 bases outside the gene matches. The TCR originated in a human patient who received a liver transplant. Some T cells may possibly be graft donor cells. V is TRBV4-1 and J is TRBJ1-1; 10 bases are shared with TRBD1. The sample in question was CD8+ T cells from blood, obtained around 4.5 years after liver transplant. The CDR3: CASSQIGTGATEAFF. The CDR3 nucleotides are TGCGCCAGCAGCCAAATCGGGACAGGGGCCACTGAAGCTTTCTTT.